This T cell receptor beta chain appears in the sequencing data of a study of control samples from healthy donors and cancer patients. The protocol was immunoSEQ multiplex PCR, while the TCRdb copy is restricted to in-frame clones and leaves out a portion. Of 45,000 to 55,000 clones detected, over 90% appear once; the ten largest clones hold less than 25%. The receptor's source is a woman aged 45-59 years with head and neck cancer. Sequenced: PBMCs.

CDR3 region: CASNPTGGELDIQYF. As DNA, the CDR3 is TGTGCCAGCAATCCTACAGGGGGGGAGTTAGACATTCAGTACTTC. The V and J genes are TRBV2 and TRBJ2-4, with a possible D match to TRBD1 (8 bases). Germline CDR1 and CDR2: SNHLY and FYNNEI. The CDR3 spans 15 residues. The V end lost 7 bases, the J end lost 8 bases, and 21 bases lay between the germline ends.